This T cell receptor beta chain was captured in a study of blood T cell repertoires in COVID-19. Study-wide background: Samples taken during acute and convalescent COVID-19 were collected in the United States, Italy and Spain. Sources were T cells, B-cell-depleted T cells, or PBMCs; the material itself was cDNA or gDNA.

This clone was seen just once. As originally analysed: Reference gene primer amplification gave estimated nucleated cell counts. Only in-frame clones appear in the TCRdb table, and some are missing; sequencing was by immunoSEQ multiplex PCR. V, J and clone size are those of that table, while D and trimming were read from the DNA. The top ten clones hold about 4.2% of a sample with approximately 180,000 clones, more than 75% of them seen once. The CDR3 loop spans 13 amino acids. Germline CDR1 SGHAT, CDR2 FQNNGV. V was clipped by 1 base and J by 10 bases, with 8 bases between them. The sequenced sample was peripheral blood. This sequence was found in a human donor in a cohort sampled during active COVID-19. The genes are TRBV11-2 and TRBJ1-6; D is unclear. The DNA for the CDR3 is TGTGCCAGCAGCTTAGCGGGTAACTCACCCCTCCACTTT. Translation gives CASSLAGNSPLHF. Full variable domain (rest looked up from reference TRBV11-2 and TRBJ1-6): EAGVAQSPRYKIIEKRQSVAFWCNPISGHATLYWYQQILGQGPKLLIQFQNNGVVDDSQLPKDRFSAERLKGVDSTLKIQPAKLEDSAVYLCASSLAGNSPLHFGNGTRLTVT.